Below, 29 T cell receptor beta chains from the same sample are listed, as sequenced in a study of T cell responses to AZD1222 COVID-19 vaccine. Clones were read by immunoSEQ multiplex PCR, and TCRdb kept only the in-frame ones, dropping some. The sample has 120,000 to 150,000 clones; nearly 90% are singletons. Sequenced here: peripheral blood, sampled on day 0 of AZD1222 vaccination. The receptors were sampled from an adult in good health.

This chain uses TRBV6-5 with TRBJ2-1, with D perhaps given as TRBD1 or TRBD2 (5 bases each). V dropped 8 bases and J dropped 4 bases, with 18 bases sitting between them. Germline V gene sequence: CDR1 MNHEY, CDR2 SVGAGI. The CDR3 covers 15 residues. The CDR3, as DNA: TGTGCCAGCGTAGAGGGGACCCCGGGGTACAATGAGCAGTTCTTC. As protein: CASVEGTPGYNEQFF.

V usage is TRBV12-3 or TRBV12-4 and J usage is TRBJ2-1; D ambiguous. Trimming took off 3 bases at V and 9 bases at J, with 12 bases between the two ends. The CDR3 runs to 13 residues. The CDR3 is CASSLGVGPEQFF. The DNA for the CDR3 is TGTGCCAGCAGTTTGGGCGTGGGCCCTGAGCAGTTCTTC.

This clone was seen more than once but under ten times. This chain links TRBV24-1 with TRBJ1-1; D might be TRBD1 (5 bases). The ends were cut back, 2 bases at V and 11 bases at J, with 14 bases in the middle. From germline, CDR1 is KGHDR and CDR2 SFDVKD. The CDR3 is made up of 13 amino acids. The CDR3 DNA is TGTGCCACCAGTGATTCCCCAATGGGGCAGGCTTTCTTT. It yields the protein CATSDSPMGQAFF.

This chain connects TRBV6-5 to TRBJ1-4, with D perhaps TRBD1 (5 bases). Trimming took off 0 bases at V and 7 bases at J, with 15 bases between the two ends. The CDR3 covers 16 residues. Germline V gives CDR1 MNHEY, CDR2 SVGAGI. Here the CDR3 reads CASSYSGDLRTEKLFF. CDR3 sequence (DNA): TGTGCCAGCAGTTACTCGGGGGACCTGAGGACTGAAAAACTGTTTTTT.

V gene TRBV6-2 or TRBV6-3 combines with J gene TRBJ2-1, with D possibly matching TRBD1 (6 bases). The CDR3 runs to 12 residues. Trimming stripped 6 bases from V and 6 bases from J, with 9 bases between. Germline assignment: CDR1 MNHEY and CDR2 SVGEGT. CDR3 loop: CASSHRVNEQFF. In nucleotides, the CDR3 is TGTGCCAGCAGCCACAGGGTCAATGAGCAGTTCTTC.

V usage is TRBV6-6 and J usage is TRBJ1-5; TRBD1 matches at 7 bases. V trimming: 6 bases; J trimming: 7 bases; junction bases outside the gene matches: 3. In germline, CDR1 is MNHNY, CDR2 SVGAGI (reference sequence). CDR3 length: 12 amino acids. The CDR3 bases are TGTGCCAGCAGAGGGACAGAGCAGCCCCAGCATTTT. Translating gives CASRGTEQPQHF.

This chain uses TRBV18 with TRBJ1-2; D remains ambiguous. Germline CDR1 and CDR2: KGHSH and LQKENI. CDR3 size: 14 residues. The V and J ends lost 4 bases and 4 bases respectively, with 13 bases between them. CDR3 region: CASSRGPETYGYTF. The CDR3 DNA is TGTGCCAGCTCACGTGGGCCAGAGACCTATGGCTACACCTTC.

This chain connects TRBV18 to TRBJ1-1, with a possible D match to TRBD1 (6 bases). The CDR3 covers 15 residues. The germline gives CDR1 KGHSH, CDR2 LQKENI. V was cut by 3 bases and J by 0 bases, with 11 bases left in between. The DNA for the CDR3 is TGTGCCAGCTCACCCGGAACAGGGATGAACACTGAAGCTTTCTTT. It translates to CASSPGTGMNTEAFF.

The chain employs TRBV19 and TRBJ2-1; D is unclear. This CDR3 is built from 15 residues. V was clipped by 2 bases and J by 0 bases, with 8 bases between them. CDR1 is LNHDA and CDR2 is SQIVND in the germline V gene (reference sequence). This chain's CDR3 is CASSILLSSYNEQFF. DNA for the CDR3: TGTGCCAGTAGTATACTCCTGAGCTCCTACAATGAGCAGTTCTTC.

The table lists this clone with a count of one. The V and J genes are TRBV28 and TRBJ1-5, with D perhaps matching TRBD1 (6 bases). Trimming removed 6 bases at V and 3 bases at J, with 15 bases between. Germline lookup yields CDR1 MDHEN and CDR2 SYDVKM. The CDR3 length is 15 residues. The CDR3 DNA is TGTGCCAGCAGCCGCCGAGGGGGAAACAATCAGCCCCAGCATTTT. It encodes CASSRRGGNNQPQHF.

Only one count was recorded for this clone. The chain has TRBV6-6 and TRBJ1-1; D ambiguous. The ends were cut back, 6 bases at V and 5 bases at J, with 13 bases in the middle. Germline V gene data show CDR1 as MNHNY and CDR2 as SVGAGI (reference sequence). The CDR3 runs to 13 residues. CDR3 bases: TGTGCCAGCAGCCAGAGTCGGGGTACTGAAGCTTTCTTT. Its translation is CASSQSRGTEAFF.

This chain uses TRBV7-3 with TRBJ2-3; a weak D match, TRBD1 (6 bases). Trimming removed 4 bases from V and 3 bases from J, with 8 bases in between. The CDR3 totals 13 residues. Germline CDR1 and CDR2: SGHTA and FQGTGA. The CDR3, as DNA: TGTGCCAGCAGCTGGGGGCCAACAGATACGCAGTATTTT. This gives the protein CASSWGPTDTQYF. Using reference TRBV7-3 and TRBJ2-3 for the parts outside the CDR3, the full variable domain is GAGVSQTPSNKVTEKGKYVELRCDPISGHTALYWYRQSLGQGPEFLIYFQGTGAADDSGLPNDRFFAVRPEGSVSTLKIQRTERGDSAVYLCASSWGPTDTQYFGPGTRLTVL.

The V gene is TRBV6-5, the J gene TRBJ1-2, with D possibly being TRBD1 (6 bases). CDR1 is MNHEY, CDR2 SVGAGI, per germline. V lost 4 bases to trimming and J lost 11 bases, with 11 bases between them. This CDR3 is 11 amino acids long. In DNA form, the CDR3 reads TGTGCCAGCAGTTTGGACAGTTTGTACACCTTC. Translation gives CASSLDSLYTF.

The chain has TRBV5-1 and TRBJ2-7, with 9 bases that match TRBD2. The CDR3 extends over 15 amino acids. J gave up 7 bases and V 1 base, and 9 bases lay outside the gene matches. Germline V gene data show CDR1 as SGHRS and CDR2 as YFSETQ. CDR3 DNA: TGCGCCAGCAGCTTGAATTCTCTAGCGGGATTGGAGCAGTACTTC. It translates to CASSLNSLAGLEQYF.

This chain uses TRBV14 with TRBJ2-7, with 11 nucleotides matching TRBD2. Trimming at V came to 2 bases and at J to 5 bases, leaving 11 bases not matched to a gene. The CDR3 extends over 17 amino acids. Germline loops: CDR1 SGHDN, CDR2 FVKESK. The CDR3 here is CASSQSSGRPQAHEQYF. CDR3 sequence (DNA): TGTGCCAGCAGCCAATCTAGCGGGAGGCCACAAGCCCACGAGCAGTACTTC.

V and J are TRBV10-2 and TRBJ1-5; possibly TRBD1 for D (5 bases). Germline assignment: CDR1 WSHSY and CDR2 SAAADI. The CDR3 runs to 14 residues. V gave up 3 bases and J gave up 6 bases, with 12 bases separating them. The chain's CDR3 is CASSDSRVGQPQHF. The CDR3 region has the DNA TGCGCCAGCAGTGACTCCAGGGTGGGTCAGCCCCAGCATTTT.

The rearrangement links TRBV2 to TRBJ2-7, with 8 bases identical to TRBD2. Trimming took 3 bases from V and 5 from J; bases not matched to a gene: 12. Germline V gene data show CDR1 as SNHLY and CDR2 as FYNNEI. The CDR3 runs to 16 residues. This CDR3 reads CASSDPRTSLSHEQYF. The CDR3 DNA sequence: TGTGCCAGCAGTGACCCCAGGACTAGCCTGTCCCACGAGCAGTACTTC.

The chain's CDR3 is CATSRLRPGQGGETQYF. As DNA, the CDR3 is TGTGCCACCAGCAGGCTAAGGCCGGGACAGGGGGGAGAGACCCAGTACTTC. The J gene is TRBJ2-5, the V gene TRBV15; 11 nucleotides align to TRBD1. Trimming removed 3 bases from V and 4 bases from J; junction bases left unmatched: 10. The CDR3 runs 17 residues. In germline, CDR1 is LNHNV, CDR2 YYDKDF (reference sequence).

The gene calls are TRBV2 and TRBJ1-5, with 7 bases lining up with TRBD1. V lost 7 bases to trimming and J lost 8 bases; unmatched junction nucleotides: 14. Germline loops: CDR1 SNHLY, CDR2 FYNNEI. CDR3 length equals 15 residues. CDR3 nucleotide sequence: TGTGCCAGCACCTTTACGGGGCAGGGGGAAGAGCCCCAGCATTTT. Translated: CASTFTGQGEEPQHF.

CDR3: CASQRTGGNYGYTF. CDR3 coding DNA: TGTGCCAGCCAAAGGACAGGGGGCAACTATGGCTACACCTTC. V is TRBV28 and J is TRBJ1-2; 11 nucleotides agree with TRBD1. The germline V gene encodes CDR1 MDHEN and CDR2 SYDVKM. Trimming took 8 bases from V and 2 from J; bases not matched to a gene: 4. The CDR3 spans 14 residues.

The chain uses TRBV7-9 and TRBJ1-2, with 7 positions matching TRBD1. Trimming removed 2 bases from V and 0 bases from J; junction bases left unmatched: 3. Per the germline V gene, CDR1 is SEHNR and CDR2 is FQNEAQ (reference sequence). There are 15 residues in the CDR3. The CDR3 coding sequence is TGTGCCAGCAGCTTAACAGGGGACCCTAACTATGGCTACACCTTC. This translates into CASSLTGDPNYGYTF.

This clone was seen once. The chain has TRBV19 and TRBJ1-4; D gene unclear. The CDR3 has 15 residues. Trimming left V 5 bases short and J 0 bases short, with 10 bases between. CDR1 LNHDA and CDR2 SQIVND come from the germline V gene (reference sequence). CDR3 sequence (DNA): TGTGCCAGTAGTCCCCGCGGGGCAACTAATGAAAAACTGTTTTTT. Amino acid sequence: CASSPRGATNEKLFF.

The chain carries TRBV7-2 and TRBJ2-3; D remains unclear. In germline, CDR1 is SGHTA, CDR2 FQGNSA. The CDR3 runs to 13 residues. Deletions cut 1 base from V and 4 bases from J, with 6 bases between. The chain's CDR3 is CASSLEISDTQYF. CDR3 coding DNA: TGTGCCAGCAGCTTAGAAATTTCAGATACGCAGTATTTT.

V gene TRBV15 combines with J gene TRBJ2-3; 7 bases are a match to TRBD2. The CDR3 has 15 residues. CDR1 and CDR2 (germline): LNHNV, YYDKDF (reference sequence). V trimming: 5 bases; J trimming: 3 bases; junction bases outside the gene matches: 8. CDR3 in DNA: TGTGCCACCAGCGCTAGCGGTGAGGGGACAGATACGCAGTATTTT. Translated, it gives CATSASGEGTDTQYF.

The chain links TRBV7-2 to TRBJ2-2; perhaps TRBD2 as D (6 bases). With 1 base removed from V and 6 bases from J, the gap between germline ends came to 15 bases. The CDR3 extends over 16 amino acids. Germline V gene lookup returns CDR1 SGHTA and CDR2 FQGNSA. DNA for the CDR3: TGTGCCAGCAGCTTAGGCCTAGCGCGTAATGCCGGGGAGCTGTTTTTT. The encoded protein is CASSLGLARNAGELFF.

The chain is built from TRBV7-3 and TRBJ2-2, with D possibly TRBD2 on 6 matching bases. V was pared by 0 bases and J by 16 bases, with 15 bases between. Germline CDR1 and CDR2: SGHTA and FQGTGA. The CDR3 spans 13 residues. CDR3 amino acids: CASSLTGGPPAFF. CDR3 nucleotides: TGTGCCAGCAGCTTAACGGGGGGACCACCGGCGTTTTTT.

The chain joins TRBV4-1 to TRBJ2-3, with 9 bases aligning to TRBD2. CDR1 MGHRA and CDR2 YSYEKL come from the germline V gene. The CDR3 has 21 amino acids. V shed 3 bases, J shed 5 bases, and the junction held 24 bases outside the gene matches. CDR3 sequence reads: CASSQILIGLAGSRLGDTQYF. CDR3 sequence (DNA): TGCGCCAGCAGCCAGATCCTAATTGGGCTAGCGGGAAGTCGACTGGGAGATACGCAGTATTTT.

This chain joins TRBV7-9 and TRBJ2-2; 8 bases are shared with TRBD2. V shed 2 bases and J 10 bases; nucleotides not matched to a gene: 6. CDR1 is SEHNR, CDR2 FQNEAQ, per germline (reference sequence). The CDR3 totals 14 residues. CDR3 sequence: CASSLFGGVTELFF. CDR3 in DNA: TGTGCCAGCAGCTTATTCGGGGGGGTTACGGAGCTGTTTTTT.

Written as DNA, the CDR3 is TGTGCCAGCTCACCATCGGGCCAGGCTAATGAAAAACTGTTTTTT. Its translation is CASSPSGQANEKLFF. The V call is TRBV18, the J call TRBJ1-4; D is unresolved. The germline V and J ends were trimmed by 2 bases and 3 bases, with 10 bases remaining between them. The CDR3 is 15 amino acids. Germline CDR1 and CDR2: KGHSH and LQKENI.